The 2 T cell receptor beta chains listed next were all sequenced from one sample in a study of multiple sclerosis patients with progressive multifocal leukoencephalopathy. The repertoire was sequenced with immunoSEQ multiplex PCR; TCRdb's copy has only in-frame clones and lacks some. The sample has about 28,000 clones; nearly 90% are singletons. Specified time point: about a year of natalizumab therapy. Sequencing was performed on PBMCs, taken from a patient treated with natalizumab. The receptors derive from a human donor with multiple sclerosis.

The chain employs TRBV2 and TRBJ2-2, with D perhaps matching TRBD1 (6 bases). Trimming cost V 3 bases and J 2 bases, with 7 bases left between them. Germline V gene lookup returns CDR1 SNHLY and CDR2 FYNNEI. This CDR3 has 14 residues. The CDR3 nucleotides are TGTGCCAGCAGTGAGGACAGTAACACCGGGGAGCTGTTTTTT. Protein sequence: CASSEDSNTGELFF.

Only a few counts were recorded for this clone. The genes are TRBV14 and TRBJ2-4; D is unresolved. Trimming left V 3 bases short and J 2 bases short, with 5 bases between. CDR1 and CDR2 (germline): SGHDN, FVKESK. This CDR3 is 13 amino acids long. CDR3 sequence (DNA): TGTGCCAGCAGCCAGGGTTCCAAAAACATTCAGTACTTC. The encoded protein is CASSQGSKNIQYF.